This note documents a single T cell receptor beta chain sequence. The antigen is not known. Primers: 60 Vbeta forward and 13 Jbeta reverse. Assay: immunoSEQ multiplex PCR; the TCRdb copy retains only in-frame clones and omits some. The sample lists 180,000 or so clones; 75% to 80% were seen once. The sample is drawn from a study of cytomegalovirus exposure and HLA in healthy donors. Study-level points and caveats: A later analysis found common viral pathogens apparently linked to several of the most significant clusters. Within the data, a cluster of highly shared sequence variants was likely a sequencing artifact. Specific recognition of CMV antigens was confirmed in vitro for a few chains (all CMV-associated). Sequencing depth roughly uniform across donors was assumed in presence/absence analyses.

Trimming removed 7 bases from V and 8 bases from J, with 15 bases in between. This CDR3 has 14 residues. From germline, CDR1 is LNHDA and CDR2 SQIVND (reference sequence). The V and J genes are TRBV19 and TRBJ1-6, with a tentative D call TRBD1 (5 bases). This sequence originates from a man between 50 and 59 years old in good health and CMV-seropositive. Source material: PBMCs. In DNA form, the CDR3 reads TGTGCCAGTATAGGGCAGGGAAACGATTCACCCCTCCACTTT. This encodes CASIGQGNDSPLHF. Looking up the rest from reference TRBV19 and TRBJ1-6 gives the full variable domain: DGGITQSPKYLFRKEGQNVTLSCEQNLNHDAMYWYRQDPGQGLRLIYYSQIVNDFQKGDIAEGYSVSREKKESFPLTVTSAQKNPTAFYLCASIGQGNDSPLHFGNGTRLTVT.